This T cell receptor beta chain derives from a study of CD8 T cells in Susac syndrome. Study-wide findings and caveats: The authors acknowledged that the study's TCR sequencing and HLA analysis involved relatively few individuals.

A quantity of about 0.5 to 1 ug RNA underwent reverse transcription using random hexamers. The CDR3 of TCR beta was amplified by immunoSEQ multiplex PCR across 54 Vbeta and 13 Jbeta. Each CDR3 protein is one row after TCRdb ran MiXCR on the immunoSEQ multiplex PCR reads. This sample yields about 200,000 distinct CDR3 sequences, of which about 95% are seen a single time; 0.085% to 0.095% belongs to the top ten. About this clonotype itself: What it binds is unknown.

From blood CD8+ and CD4+ T cells, the TCR beta chain was sequenced. In contrast to the negatively isolated CD8+ and CD4+ T cells, TEMRA cells were FACS-enriched. The germline V gene encodes CDR1 MNHEY and CDR2 SMNVEV (reference sequence). This CDR3 spans 16 amino acids. V lost 5 bases, J lost 7 bases, and 9 bases stayed unmatched. This TCR was recovered from a human donor with multiple sclerosis. The material sequenced was CD4+ T cells from PBMCs. This chain joins TRBV27 and TRBJ2-7; TRBD2 aligns across 15 bases. The CDR3 loop is CASSAWTSGRVWEQYF. In DNA form, the CDR3 reads TGTGCCAGCAGTGCCTGGACTAGCGGGAGGGTTTGGGAGCAGTACTTC.